This is a list of T cell receptor beta chains from one sample in a study of T cell responses to AZD1222 COVID-19 vaccine. The data were produced by immunoSEQ multiplex PCR, yet TCRdb's version contains in-frame clones alone and is incomplete. The table records some 150,000 clones, around nine tenths of them present only once. The starting material was peripheral blood, obtained on day 0 of AZD1222 vaccination. The receptors shown here come from an adult in good health. CDR3s include the opening cysteine and the closing phenylalanine or tryptophan. The order of the fields is J gene, clone size, V gene, D gene, CDR3 protein, CDR3 DNA. The D gene is left open where the match is weak. The size entry is marked missing in some rows and otherwise reads once, few, many or a size class.

J: TRBJ2-5
size: .
V: TRBV21-1
D: .
CDR3: CASSNSRRWETQYF
DNA: TGTGCCAGCAGCAATTCCCGGCGTTGGGAGACCCAGTACTTC

J: TRBJ2-1
size: .
V: TRBV7-8
D: .
CDR3: CASSPGSRAFGEQFF
DNA: TGTGCCAGCAGCCCCGGGTCACGGGCTTTTGGTGAGCAGTTCTTC

J: TRBJ1-1
size: .
V: TRBV5-1
D: .
CDR3: CASSLIGPGREAFF
DNA: TGCGCCAGCAGCTTGATCGGCCCCGGGCGAGAAGCTTTCTTT

J: TRBJ2-7
size: .
V: TRBV28
D: TRBD2
CDR3: CASTTTSESPREQYF
DNA: TGTGCCAGCACCACGACTAGCGAGAGTCCGCGGGAGCAGTACTTC

J: TRBJ2-7
size: .
V: TRBV27
D: TRBD2
CDR3: CASGLAGGSGTYEQYF
DNA: TGTGCCAGCGGACTAGCGGGGGGATCGGGTACCTACGAGCAGTACTTC

J: TRBJ2-7
size: .
V: TRBV6-5
D: .
CDR3: CASRPGDGNEQYF
DNA: TGTGCCAGCAGGCCAGGGGACGGAAACGAGCAGTACTTC

J: TRBJ2-5
size: .
V: TRBV14
D: TRBD1
CDR3: CASSHLHRGLLETQYF
DNA: TGTGCCAGCAGCCACCTGCACAGGGGGCTACTGGAGACCCAGTACTTC

J: TRBJ1-5
size: once
V: TRBV19
D: .
CDR3: CASSITARGNQPQHF
DNA: TGTGCCAGTAGTATAACGGCCCGCGGGAATCAGCCCCAGCATTTT

J: TRBJ2-7
size: .
V: TRBV28
D: TRBD1
CDR3: CASSNWGQGAVEQYF
DNA: TGTGCCAGCAGTAATTGGGGACAGGGGGCGGTCGAGCAGTACTTC

J: TRBJ2-1
size: once
V: TRBV5-4
D: TRBD2
CDR3: CASSLASGGPSNEQFF
DNA: TGTGCCAGCAGCTTGGCTTCGGGAGGGCCTTCCAATGAGCAGTTCTTC

J: TRBJ1-1
size: .
V: TRBV7-2
D: .
CDR3: CASSLGVEAFF
DNA: TGTGCCAGCAGCTTAGGGGTGGAGGCTTTCTTT

J: TRBJ2-1
size: .
V: TRBV12-3/TRBV12-4
D: .
CDR3: CASSFRNEQFF
DNA: TGTGCCAGCAGTTTTCGCAATGAGCAGTTCTTC

J: TRBJ2-2
size: once
V: TRBV5-1
D: .
CDR3: CASSSNTGELFF
DNA: TGCGCCAGCAGCTCTAACACCGGGGAGCTGTTTTTT

J: TRBJ1-4
size: .
V: TRBV29-1
D: TRBD1
CDR3: CSVEDPTGGSEKLFF
DNA: TGCAGCGTTGAAGACCCGACAGGGGGAAGCGAAAAACTGTTTTTT

J: TRBJ2-5
size: .
V: TRBV29-1
D: .
CDR3: CSVTPGGPETQYF
DNA: TGCAGCGTAACGCCCGGGGGGCCCGAGACCCAGTACTTC

J: TRBJ2-1
size: .
V: TRBV12-3/TRBV12-4
D: TRBD2
CDR3: CASSSLAGAEQFF
DNA: TGTGCCAGCAGTTCTCTAGCGGGAGCTGAGCAGTTCTTC

J: TRBJ1-1
size: once
V: TRBV20-1
D: .
CDR3: CSASTRQWAEAFF
DNA: TGCAGTGCTAGTACTCGACAGTGGGCTGAAGCTTTCTTT

J: TRBJ2-7
size: .
V: TRBV11-2
D: .
CDR3: CASRGWKSYEQYF
DNA: TGTGCCAGCAGAGGGTGGAAGTCCTACGAGCAGTACTTC

J: TRBJ2-2
size: once
V: TRBV6-5
D: .
CDR3: CASSYGGYTGELFF
DNA: TGTGCCAGCAGTTATGGGGGATACACCGGGGAGCTGTTTTTT

J: TRBJ1-2
size: .
V: TRBV5-1
D: .
CDR3: CASSLGGVGYTF
DNA: TGCGCCAGCAGCTTGGGAGGGGTGGGCTACACCTTC

J: TRBJ2-1
size: .
V: TRBV27
D: TRBD2
CDR3: CASSLLAGGINEQFF
DNA: TGTGCCAGCAGCCTACTAGCGGGAGGGATCAATGAGCAGTTCTTC

J: TRBJ1-2
size: .
V: TRBV18
D: .
CDR3: CASSPRGNYGYTF
DNA: TGTGCCAGCTCACCCAGGGGAAACTATGGCTACACCTTC

J: TRBJ1-5
size: .
V: TRBV19
D: TRBD1
CDR3: CASGPGTGTGNQPQHF
DNA: TGTGCCAGTGGCCCCGGGACAGGGACAGGCAATCAGCCCCAGCATTTT

J: TRBJ2-1
size: .
V: TRBV27
D: TRBD2
CDR3: CASSLYGLAGEEGYNEQFF
DNA: TGTGCCAGCAGTTTATATGGACTAGCGGGAGAAGAAGGCTACAATGAGCAGTTCTTC

J: TRBJ2-2
size: .
V: TRBV7-9
D: .
CDR3: CASSSVHGELFF
DNA: TGTGCCAGCAGCTCCGTCCACGGGGAGCTGTTTTTT

J: TRBJ1-3
size: .
V: TRBV7-9
D: TRBD1
CDR3: CASSPTGNGNTIYF
DNA: TGTGCCAGCAGCCCGACAGGGAATGGAAACACCATATATTTT

J: TRBJ2-5
size: .
V: TRBV6-6
D: .
CDR3: CASSYPRDVETQYF
DNA: TGTGCCAGCAGTTACCCCAGGGATGTGGAGACCCAGTACTTC

J: TRBJ2-1
size: .
V: TRBV7-8
D: TRBD1
CDR3: CASSQFLGQGTDEQFF
DNA: TGTGCCAGCAGCCAATTCCTCGGACAGGGGACCGATGAGCAGTTCTTC

J: TRBJ2-1
size: .
V: TRBV27
D: .
CDR3: CASSLRGKDNEQFF
DNA: TGTGCCAGCAGTTTACGGGGAAAGGACAATGAGCAGTTCTTC

J: TRBJ2-7
size: .
V: TRBV5-1
D: .
CDR3: CASAASETYEQYF
DNA: TGCGCCAGCGCGGCTAGTGAAACCTACGAGCAGTACTTC

J: TRBJ2-2
size: few
V: TRBV10-2
D: TRBD2
CDR3: CASRGTSGTGELFF
DNA: TGCGCCAGCAGAGGGACTAGCGGTACCGGGGAGCTGTTTTTT

J: TRBJ1-1
size: .
V: TRBV27
D: .
CDR3: CATKGSGHTEAFF
DNA: TGTGCCACCAAGGGCTCAGGACACACTGAAGCTTTCTTT

J: TRBJ2-1
size: .
V: TRBV6-5
D: .
CDR3: CASSYTGSEQFF
DNA: TGTGCCAGCAGTTACACTGGGAGTGAGCAGTTCTTC

J: TRBJ1-1
size: .
V: TRBV19
D: TRBD1
CDR3: CASTRDRGMNTEAFF
DNA: TGTGCCAGTACCCGGGACAGGGGGATGAACACTGAAGCTTTCTTT

J: TRBJ2-7
size: .
V: TRBV5-4
D: TRBD1
CDR3: CASSRTGGPLASYEQYF
DNA: TGTGCCAGCAGCCGGACAGGGGGTCCCCTGGCTTCCTACGAGCAGTACTTC

J: TRBJ1-3
size: .
V: TRBV30
D: .
CDR3: CAWSVASGNTIYF
DNA: TGTGCCTGGAGTGTAGCCAGTGGAAACACCATATATTTT

J: TRBJ1-1
size: .
V: TRBV19
D: .
CDR3: CASSIDRGSSEAFF
DNA: TGTGCCAGTAGTATAGATCGAGGGTCGAGTGAAGCTTTCTTT

J: TRBJ2-5
size: .
V: TRBV18
D: .
CDR3: CASSPMGRQETQYF
DNA: TGTGCCAGCTCACCAATGGGGAGACAAGAGACCCAGTACTTC

J: TRBJ2-7
size: few
V: TRBV10-1
D: TRBD2
CDR3: CASSERSSGRYEQYF
DNA: TGCGCCAGCAGTGAGCGGTCTAGCGGGAGGTACGAGCAGTACTTC

J: TRBJ1-1
size: .
V: TRBV10-1
D: .
CDR3: CATAGANEAFF
DNA: TGCGCCACCGCCGGGGCTAATGAAGCTTTCTTT

J: TRBJ1-1
size: .
V: TRBV7-2
D: .
CDR3: CASSLGINTEAFF
DNA: TGTGCCAGCAGCTTAGGAATCAACACTGAAGCTTTCTTT

J: TRBJ1-1
size: .
V: TRBV19
D: .
CDR3: CASSLRTENTEAFF
DNA: TGTGCCAGTAGTCTTCGGACAGAGAACACTGAAGCTTTCTTT

J: TRBJ1-6
size: .
V: TRBV6-5
D: .
CDR3: CASSYAGNSPLHF
DNA: TGTGCCAGCAGTTACGCAGGGAATTCACCCCTCCACTTT

J: TRBJ1-2
size: few
V: TRBV18
D: .
CDR3: CASSQTVEGYTF
DNA: TGTGCCAGCTCACAGACAGTGGAGGGCTACACCTTC

J: TRBJ2-7
size: .
V: TRBV9
D: .
CDR3: CASSLRDRPYEQYF
DNA: TGTGCCAGCAGCCTCCGGGACCGACCCTACGAGCAGTACTTC

J: TRBJ1-1
size: .
V: TRBV9
D: .
CDR3: CASSGQQGSNTEAFF
DNA: TGTGCCAGCAGCGGACAACAGGGCTCGAACACTGAAGCTTTCTTT

J: TRBJ1-2
size: .
V: TRBV19
D: TRBD1
CDR3: CASSIRSPGQGHLGYTF
DNA: TGTGCCAGTAGTATTCGTAGTCCGGGACAGGGACACCTAGGCTACACCTTC

J: TRBJ2-5
size: .
V: TRBV5-4
D: .
CDR3: CASSLPDSILSTQYF
DNA: TGTGCCAGCAGCTTACCGGACTCCATCCTCTCTACCCAGTACTTC

J: TRBJ1-4
size: .
V: TRBV3-1/TRBV3-2
D: .
CDR3: CASSHLSQEKLFF
DNA: TGTGCCAGCAGCCACCTTTCACAGGAAAAACTGTTTTTT

J: TRBJ2-7
size: .
V: TRBV5-4
D: TRBD2
CDR3: CASSSHPTASGGREQYF
DNA: TGTGCCAGCAGCTCCCATCCCACGGCTAGCGGGGGGAGGGAGCAGTACTTC

J: TRBJ2-1
size: once
V: TRBV7-9
D: TRBD1
CDR3: CASSSAAGTGQDNEQFF
DNA: TGTGCCAGCAGTTCTGCGGCTGGGACAGGGCAGGACAATGAGCAGTTCTTC

J: TRBJ2-1
size: .
V: TRBV4-2
D: .
CDR3: CASSTSGQPNNEQFF
DNA: TGTGCCAGCAGCACGAGCGGACAGCCGAACAATGAGCAGTTCTTC

J: TRBJ2-2
size: .
V: TRBV7-6
D: TRBD2
CDR3: CASSLGAPGLAFTGELFF
DNA: TGTGCCAGCAGCTTAGGGGCCCCCGGACTAGCTTTCACCGGGGAGCTGTTTTTT

J: TRBJ1-1
size: .
V: TRBV19
D: .
CDR3: CATSPDQPSTEAFF
DNA: TGTGCCACCTCACCGGATCAGCCATCCACTGAAGCTTTCTTT

J: TRBJ2-7
size: .
V: TRBV10-1
D: TRBD2
CDR3: CASSGAGLDSYEQYF
DNA: TGCGCCAGCAGTGGAGCGGGGCTTGACTCCTACGAGCAGTACTTC